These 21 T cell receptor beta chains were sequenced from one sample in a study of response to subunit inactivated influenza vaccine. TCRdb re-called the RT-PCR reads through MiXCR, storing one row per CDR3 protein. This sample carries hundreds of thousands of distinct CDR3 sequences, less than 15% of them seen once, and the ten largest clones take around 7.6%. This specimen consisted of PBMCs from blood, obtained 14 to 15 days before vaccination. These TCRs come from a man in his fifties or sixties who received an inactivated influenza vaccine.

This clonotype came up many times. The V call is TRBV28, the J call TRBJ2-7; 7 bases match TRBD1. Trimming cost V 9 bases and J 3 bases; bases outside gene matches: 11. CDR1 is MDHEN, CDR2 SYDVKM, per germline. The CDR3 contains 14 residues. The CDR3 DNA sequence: TGTGCCAGTTTTGACCGGGACAGAAACTACGAGCAGTACTTC. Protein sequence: CASFDRDRNYEQYF.

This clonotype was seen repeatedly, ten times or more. The DNA of the CDR3 is TGTGCCAGCAGCTTGGACATGCCCTACGAGCAGTACTTC. Its protein product is CASSLDMPYEQYF. V usage is TRBV5-5 and J usage is TRBJ2-7; unclear D gene. Germline lookup yields CDR1 SGHKS and CDR2 YYEKEE (reference sequence). The germline V and J ends were trimmed by 0 bases and 2 bases, with 6 bases remaining between them. This CDR3 has 13 amino acids.

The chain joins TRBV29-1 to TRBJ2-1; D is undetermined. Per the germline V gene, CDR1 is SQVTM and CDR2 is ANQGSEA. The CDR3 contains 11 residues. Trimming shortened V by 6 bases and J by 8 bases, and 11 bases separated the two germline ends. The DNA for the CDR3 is TGCAGCGTCGGGTTTGGGGATGAGCAGTTCTTC. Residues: CSVGFGDEQFF.

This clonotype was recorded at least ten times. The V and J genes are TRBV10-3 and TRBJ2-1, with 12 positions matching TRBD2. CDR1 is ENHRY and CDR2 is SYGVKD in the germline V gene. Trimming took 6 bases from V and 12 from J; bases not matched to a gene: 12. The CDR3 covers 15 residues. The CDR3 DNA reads TGTGCCATCAGAAACCTGACTAGCGGGAGTGATGGGCAGTTCTTC. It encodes CAIRNLTSGSDGQFF.

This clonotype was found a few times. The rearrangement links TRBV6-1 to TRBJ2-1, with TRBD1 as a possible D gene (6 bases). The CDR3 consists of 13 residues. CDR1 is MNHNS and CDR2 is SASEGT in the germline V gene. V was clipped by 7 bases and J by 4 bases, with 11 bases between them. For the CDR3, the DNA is TGTGCCAGCACAAGGACAGCGTACAATGAGCAGTTCTTC. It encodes CASTRTAYNEQFF.

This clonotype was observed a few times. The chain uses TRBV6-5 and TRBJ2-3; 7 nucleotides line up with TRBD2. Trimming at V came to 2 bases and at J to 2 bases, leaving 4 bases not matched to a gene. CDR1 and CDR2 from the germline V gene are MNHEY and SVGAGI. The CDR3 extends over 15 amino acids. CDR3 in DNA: TGTGCCAGCAGTTACCGGAGCGGGGCCACAGATACGCAGTATTTT. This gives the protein CASSYRSGATDTQYF.

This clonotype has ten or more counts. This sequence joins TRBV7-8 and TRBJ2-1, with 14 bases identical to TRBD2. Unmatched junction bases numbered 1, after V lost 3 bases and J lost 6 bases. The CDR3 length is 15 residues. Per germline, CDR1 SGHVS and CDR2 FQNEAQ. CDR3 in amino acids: CASSFGLAGGNEQFF. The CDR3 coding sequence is TGTGCCAGCAGCTTTGGACTAGCGGGAGGCAATGAGCAGTTCTTC.

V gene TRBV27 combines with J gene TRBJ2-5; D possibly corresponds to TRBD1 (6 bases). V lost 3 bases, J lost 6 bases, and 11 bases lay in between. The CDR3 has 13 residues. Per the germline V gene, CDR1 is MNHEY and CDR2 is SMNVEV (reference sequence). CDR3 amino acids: CASSFVRGQTQYF. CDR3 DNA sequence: TGTGCCAGCAGTTTCGTCAGGGGTCAGACCCAGTACTTC.

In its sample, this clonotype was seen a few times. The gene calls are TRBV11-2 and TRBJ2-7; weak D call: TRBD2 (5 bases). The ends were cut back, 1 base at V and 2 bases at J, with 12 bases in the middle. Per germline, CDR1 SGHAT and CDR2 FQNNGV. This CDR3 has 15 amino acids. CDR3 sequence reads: CASSLGGSRAYEQYF. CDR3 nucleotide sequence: TGTGCCAGCAGCTTAGGGGGTTCGCGGGCCTACGAGCAGTACTTC.

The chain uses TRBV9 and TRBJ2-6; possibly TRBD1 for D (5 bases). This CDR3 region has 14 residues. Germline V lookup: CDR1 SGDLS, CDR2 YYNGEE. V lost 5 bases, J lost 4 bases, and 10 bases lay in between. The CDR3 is CASSGARGANVLTF. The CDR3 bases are TGTGCCAGCAGTGGGGCGCGAGGGGCCAACGTCCTGACTTTC.

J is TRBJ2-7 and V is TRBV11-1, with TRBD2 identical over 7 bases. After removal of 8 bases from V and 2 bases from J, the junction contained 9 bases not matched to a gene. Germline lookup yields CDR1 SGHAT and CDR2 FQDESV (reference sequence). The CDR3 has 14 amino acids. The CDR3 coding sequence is TGTGCCAGCTCTAAAGCGGGACCTCCCTACGAGCAGTACTTC. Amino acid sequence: CASSKAGPPYEQYF.

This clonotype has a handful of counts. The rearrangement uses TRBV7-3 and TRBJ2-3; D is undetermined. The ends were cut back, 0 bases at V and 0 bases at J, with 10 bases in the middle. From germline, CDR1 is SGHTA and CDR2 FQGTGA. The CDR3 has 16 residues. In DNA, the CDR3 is TGTGCCAGCAGCTTAACTGTAGTATCTAGCACAGATACGCAGTATTTT. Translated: CASSLTVVSSTDTQYF.

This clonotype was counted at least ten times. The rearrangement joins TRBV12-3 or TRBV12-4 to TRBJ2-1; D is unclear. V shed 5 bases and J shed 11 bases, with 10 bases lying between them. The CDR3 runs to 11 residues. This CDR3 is CASSRGNKQFF. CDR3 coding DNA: TGTGCCAGCAGTCGAGGTAACAAGCAGTTCTTC.

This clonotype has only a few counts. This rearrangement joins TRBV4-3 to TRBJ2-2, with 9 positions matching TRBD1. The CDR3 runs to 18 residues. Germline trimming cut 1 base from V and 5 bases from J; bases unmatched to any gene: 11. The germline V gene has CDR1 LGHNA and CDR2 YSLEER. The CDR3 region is CASSQAPDRQGVTGELFF. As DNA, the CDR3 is TGCGCCAGCAGCCAAGCGCCCGATCGACAGGGGGTTACCGGGGAGCTGTTTTTT.

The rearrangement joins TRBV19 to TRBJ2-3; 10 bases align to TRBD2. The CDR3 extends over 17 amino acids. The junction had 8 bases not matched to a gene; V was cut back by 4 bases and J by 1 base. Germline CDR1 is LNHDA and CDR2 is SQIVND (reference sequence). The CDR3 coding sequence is TGTGCCAGTAGTAGACGAGCGGGAGGGCCTGGCACAGATACGCAGTATTTT. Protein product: CASSRRAGGPGTDTQYF.

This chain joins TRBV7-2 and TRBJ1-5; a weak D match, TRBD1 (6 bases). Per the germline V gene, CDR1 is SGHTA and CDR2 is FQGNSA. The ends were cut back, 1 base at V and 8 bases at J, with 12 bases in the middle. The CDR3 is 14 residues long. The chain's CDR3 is CASSLGRYREPQHF. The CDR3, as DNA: TGTGCCAGCAGCTTAGGAAGGTACAGGGAGCCCCAGCATTTT.

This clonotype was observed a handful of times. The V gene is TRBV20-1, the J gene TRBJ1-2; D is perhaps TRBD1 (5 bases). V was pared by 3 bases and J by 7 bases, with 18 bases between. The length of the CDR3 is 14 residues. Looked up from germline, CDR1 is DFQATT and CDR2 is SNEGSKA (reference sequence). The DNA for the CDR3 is TGCAGTGCTAGGCCGGGGCAAGGACTCACTGGCTACACCTTC. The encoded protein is CSARPGQGLTGYTF.

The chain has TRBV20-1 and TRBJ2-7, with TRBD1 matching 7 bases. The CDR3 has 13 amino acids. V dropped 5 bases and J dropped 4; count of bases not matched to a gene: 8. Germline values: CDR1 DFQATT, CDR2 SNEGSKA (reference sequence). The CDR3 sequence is CSALQGIGYEQYF. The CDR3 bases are TGCAGTGCTTTACAGGGGATTGGGTACGAGCAGTACTTC.

CDR3 DNA: TGTGCCAGCAGTTTTTGGCGGGAGCCCTCCTACAATGAGCAGTTCTTC. The encoded protein is CASSFWREPSYNEQFF. The chain has TRBV28 and TRBJ2-1; 7 bases are shared with TRBD2. The ends lost 3 bases at V and 0 bases at J; junction bases unmatched: 5. The length of the CDR3 is 16 residues. Germline V gene sequence: CDR1 MDHEN, CDR2 SYDVKM.

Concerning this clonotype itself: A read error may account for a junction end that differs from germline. CDR3 loop: CCARDPWRGRNTGELFF. CDR3 sequence (DNA): TGCTGTGCTAGAGATCCGTGGCGGGGGCGGAACACCGGGGAGCTGTTTTTT. The chain carries TRBV20-1 and TRBJ2-2, with a tentative D call TRBD2 (7 bases). The CDR3 is made up of 17 amino acids. Germline V lookup: CDR1 DFQATT, CDR2 SNEGSKA (reference sequence).

Written as DNA, the CDR3 is TGCAGCGTCAACCCAGCGGGGGGGACTGGCACAGATACGCAGTATTTT. It encodes CSVNPAGGTGTDTQYF. The chain is built from TRBV29-1 and TRBJ2-3; 10 bases align to TRBD2. V trimming: 6 bases; J trimming: 1 base; junction bases outside the gene matches: 10. This CDR3 spans 16 amino acids. Germline-derived CDR1 and CDR2 are SQVTM and ANQGSEA.